Following are 10 T cell receptor beta chains from one sample sequenced in a study of blood T cell repertoires in COVID-19. Only in-frame clones appear in the TCRdb table, and some are missing; sequencing was by immunoSEQ multiplex PCR. The repertoire holds about 260,000 clones, with 88% as singletons. The specimen was PBMCs or T cells enriched from blood (not recorded which). The receptors shown here come from a woman between 50 and 59 years old who had recovered from COVID-19.

The J gene is TRBJ2-1, the V gene TRBV4-1, with 9 bases lining up with TRBD2. V dropped 0 bases and J dropped 2; count of bases not matched to a gene: 5. The CDR3 has 17 residues. Germline CDR1 MGHRA, CDR2 YSYEKL. The CDR3 here is CASSQESGRSPYNEQFF. The CDR3 nucleotides are TGCGCCAGCAGCCAAGAGAGCGGGAGGTCGCCCTACAATGAGCAGTTCTTC.

V usage is TRBV18 and J usage is TRBJ2-7; unclear D gene. The CDR3 covers 13 residues. Trimming left V 2 bases short and J 3 bases short, with 8 bases between. The germline V gene encodes CDR1 KGHSH and CDR2 LQKENI. The CDR3 is CASSPVRGYEQYF. The CDR3, as DNA: TGTGCCAGCTCACCAGTGAGAGGCTACGAGCAGTACTTC.

The V gene is TRBV27, the J gene TRBJ2-3; 7 positions match TRBD2. CDR3 size: 15 residues. Germline trimming cut 6 bases from V and 0 bases from J; bases unmatched to any gene: 6. Germline loops: CDR1 MNHEY, CDR2 SMNVEV (reference sequence). CDR3 residues: CASRLSGPSTDTQYF. CDR3 sequence (DNA): TGTGCCAGCAGACTTAGCGGGCCTAGCACAGATACGCAGTATTTT.

The V and J genes are TRBV13 and TRBJ2-4; 11 bases agree with TRBD2. Germline CDR1 and CDR2: PRHDT and FYEKMQ (reference sequence). The V gene end was trimmed by 3 bases and the J gene end by 2 bases; junction bases not matched to a gene: 18. This CDR3 contains 21 residues. The CDR3 region has the DNA TGTGCCAGCAGCTTCAGGGGTAAAGTAGCGGGAGGGGATCGGACCAAAAACATTCAGTACTTC. Amino acid sequence: CASSFRGKVAGGDRTKNIQYF.

The chain is built from TRBV9 and TRBJ1-4; no clear D. Germline V gives CDR1 SGDLS, CDR2 YYNGEE. The CDR3 length is 15 residues. V lost 0 bases to trimming and J lost 10 bases, with 16 bases between them. CDR3 DNA sequence: TGTGCCAGCAGCGTAGGTCGACAAGAACCCAGAAAACTGTTTTTT. Translating it yields CASSVGRQEPRKLFF.

V is TRBV9 and J is TRBJ2-2; maybe TRBD1 (6 bases). The CDR3 loop spans 16 amino acids. Germline CDR1 reads SGDLS; CDR2 reads YYNGEE. V gave up 4 bases and J gave up 0 bases, with 13 bases separating them. CDR3 nucleotides: TGTGCCAGCAGCCCTCGTGGGGGCGCGAACACCGGGGAGCTGTTTTTT. This codes for CASSPRGGANTGELFF.

This clone has only a few counts. This chain connects TRBV6-5 to TRBJ1-1, with D perhaps TRBD1 (5 bases). Germline CDR1 MNHEY, CDR2 SVGAGI. This CDR3 spans 14 amino acids. Trimming cost V 0 bases and J 4 bases, with 9 bases left between them. The CDR3: CASSYSKGVTEAFF. The CDR3 nucleotides are TGTGCCAGCAGTTACTCGAAAGGGGTCACTGAAGCTTTCTTT.

V and J are TRBV18 and TRBJ1-5, with D unclear. The V end lost 3 bases, the J end lost 6 bases, and 9 bases lay between the germline ends. The CDR3 covers 13 residues. CDR1 is KGHSH, CDR2 LQKENI, per germline. Here the CDR3 DNA reads TGTGCCAGCTCACCTATAAGCGGTCAGCCCCAGCATTTT. Translated: CASSPISGQPQHF.

The chain couples TRBV7-8 to TRBJ1-1; D is unresolved. CDR1 is SGHVS, CDR2 FQNEAQ, per germline. The CDR3 runs to 13 residues. V shed 3 bases and J shed 1 base, with 6 bases lying between them. CDR3 in amino acids: CASSFLPNTEAFF. CDR3 in DNA: TGTGCCAGCAGCTTTCTTCCGAACACTGAAGCTTTCTTT.

The chain recombines TRBV18 with TRBJ2-7; 8 bases are shared with TRBD2. The germline V gene has CDR1 KGHSH and CDR2 LQKENI. Losses at the gene ends were 3 bases for V and 3 bases for J; bases not matched to a gene: 4. CDR3 length: 14 amino acids. CDR3 coding DNA: TGTGCCAGCTCACCGGTCGCGGGAGGCTACGAGCAGTACTTC. This codes for CASSPVAGGYEQYF. Full variable domain (remainder filled in from reference TRBV18 and TRBJ2-7): NAGVMQNPRHLVRRRGQEARLRCSPMKGHSHVYWYRQLPEEGLKFMVYLQKENIIDESGMPKERFSAEFPKEGPSILRIQQVVRGDSAAYFCASSPVAGGYEQYFGPGTRLTVT.